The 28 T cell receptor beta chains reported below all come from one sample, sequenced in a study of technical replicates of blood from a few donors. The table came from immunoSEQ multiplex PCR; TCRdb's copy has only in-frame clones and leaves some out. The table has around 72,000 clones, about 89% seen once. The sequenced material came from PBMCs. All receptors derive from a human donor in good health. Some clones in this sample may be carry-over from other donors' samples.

DNA of the CDR3: TGTGCCGGCAACGGACAGGGGATCACTGAAGCTTTCTTT. Translating it yields CAGNGQGITEAFF. V is TRBV2 and J is TRBJ1-1, with TRBD1 matching 9 bases. The CDR3 covers 13 residues. Germline CDR1 reads SNHLY; CDR2 reads FYNNEI. Trimming removed 11 bases from V and 4 bases from J; junction bases left unmatched: 8.

The CDR3 loop is CASSPWGGGTDTQYF. In nucleotides, the CDR3 is TGTGCCAGCAGCCCCTGGGGCGGGGGCACAGATACGCAGTATTTT. J is TRBJ2-3 and V is TRBV7-2; weak D call: TRBD2 (6 bases). V was trimmed by 5 bases and J by 1 base, leaving 13 bases between them. Germline CDR1 reads SGHTA; CDR2 reads FQGNSA. This CDR3 has 15 amino acids. Full variable domain (missing parts from reference TRBV7-2 and TRBJ2-3): GAGVSQSPSNKVTEKGKDVELRCDPISGHTALYWYRQSLGQGLEFLIYFQGNSAPDKSGLPSDRFSAERTGGSVSTLTIQRTQQEDSAVYLCASSPWGGGTDTQYFGPGTRLTVL.

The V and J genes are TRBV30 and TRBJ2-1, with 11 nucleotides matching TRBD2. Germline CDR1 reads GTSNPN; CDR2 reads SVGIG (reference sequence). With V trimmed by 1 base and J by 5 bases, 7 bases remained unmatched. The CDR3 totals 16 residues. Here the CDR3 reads CAWSGLAGSEHNEQFF. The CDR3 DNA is TGTGCCTGGAGTGGACTAGCGGGAAGTGAACACAATGAGCAGTTCTTC.

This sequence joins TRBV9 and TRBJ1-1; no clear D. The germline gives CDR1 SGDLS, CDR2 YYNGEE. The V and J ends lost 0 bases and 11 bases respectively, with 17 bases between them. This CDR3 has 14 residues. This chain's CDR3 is CASSVEEGNRGAFF. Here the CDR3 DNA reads TGTGCCAGCAGCGTAGAGGAGGGAAATCGAGGGGCTTTCTTT.

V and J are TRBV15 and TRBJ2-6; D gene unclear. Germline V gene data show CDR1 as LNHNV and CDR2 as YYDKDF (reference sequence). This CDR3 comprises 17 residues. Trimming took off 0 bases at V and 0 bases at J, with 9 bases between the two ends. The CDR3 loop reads CATSRDLSYSGANVLTF. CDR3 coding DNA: TGTGCCACCAGCAGAGATCTTAGCTACTCTGGGGCCAACGTCCTGACTTTC.

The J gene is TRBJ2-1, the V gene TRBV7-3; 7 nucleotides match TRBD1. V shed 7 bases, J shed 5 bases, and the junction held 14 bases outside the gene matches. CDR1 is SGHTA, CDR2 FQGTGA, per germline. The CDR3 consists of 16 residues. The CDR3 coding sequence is TGTGCCAGCACCACAGTGTCAGCAGGGGGTGACAATGAGCAGTTCTTC. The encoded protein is CASTTVSAGGDNEQFF.

The CDR3 DNA follows: TGCGCCAGCAGCCAAGATCGGACTAGCGGGAACCAAGAGACCCAGTACTTC. Protein: CASSQDRTSGNQETQYF. The chain carries TRBV4-3 and TRBJ2-5; TRBD2 matches 12 bases. J lost 0 bases, V lost 0 bases, and 2 bases had no gene match. The CDR3 consists of 17 residues. The germline V gene has CDR1 LGHNA and CDR2 YSLEER.

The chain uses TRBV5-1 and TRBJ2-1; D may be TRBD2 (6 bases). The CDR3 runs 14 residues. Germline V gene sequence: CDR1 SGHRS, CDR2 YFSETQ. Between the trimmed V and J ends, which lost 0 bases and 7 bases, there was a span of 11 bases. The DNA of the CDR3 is TGCGCCAGCAGCTTGGTCGGAGGGATTAATGAGCAGTTCTTC. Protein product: CASSLVGGINEQFF.

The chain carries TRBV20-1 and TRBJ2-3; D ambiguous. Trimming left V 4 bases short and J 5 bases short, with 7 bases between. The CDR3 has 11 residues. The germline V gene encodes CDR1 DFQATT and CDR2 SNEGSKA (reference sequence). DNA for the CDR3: TGCAGTGCTATGGTGAGAGATACGCAGTATTTT. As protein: CSAMVRDTQYF.

CDR3 amino acids: CASSATGGGFQPQHF. The CDR3 DNA follows: TGTGCCAGCAGCGCCACAGGGGGCGGTTTTCAGCCCCAGCATTTT. The chain couples TRBV5-8 to TRBJ1-5; 9 nucleotides line up with TRBD1. Unmatched junction bases numbered 8, after V lost 4 bases and J lost 6 bases. CDR3 length equals 15 residues. Germline V gene data show CDR1 as SGHTS and CDR2 as YDEGEE.

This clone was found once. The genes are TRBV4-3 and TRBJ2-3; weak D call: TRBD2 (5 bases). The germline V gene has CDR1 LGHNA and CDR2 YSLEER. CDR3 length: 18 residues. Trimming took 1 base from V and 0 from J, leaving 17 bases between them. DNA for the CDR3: TGCGCCAGCAGCCAAGCTTGGTTGGAGCGGATCAGCACAGATACGCAGTATTTT. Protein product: CASSQAWLERISTDTQYF.

CDR3 protein: CASSWGEFTQYF. The CDR3 bases are TGTGCCAGCAGCTGGGGGGAGTTTACCCAGTACTTC. This chain uses TRBV7-2 with TRBJ2-5; tentatively, D is TRBD2 (6 bases). V was pared by 4 bases and J by 8 bases, with 11 bases between. Per germline, CDR1 SGHTA and CDR2 FQGNSA. CDR3 length equals 12 residues.

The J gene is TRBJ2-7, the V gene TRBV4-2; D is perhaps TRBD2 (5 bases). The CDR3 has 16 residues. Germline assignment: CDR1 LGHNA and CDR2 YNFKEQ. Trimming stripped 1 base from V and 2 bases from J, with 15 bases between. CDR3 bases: TGTGCCAGCAGCCAAGTATCCCACAACGGGGCCTACGAGCAGTACTTC. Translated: CASSQVSHNGAYEQYF.

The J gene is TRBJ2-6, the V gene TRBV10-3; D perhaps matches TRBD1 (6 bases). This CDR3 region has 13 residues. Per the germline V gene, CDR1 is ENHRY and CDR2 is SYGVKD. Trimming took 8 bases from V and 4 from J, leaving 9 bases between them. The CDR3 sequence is CAILGQGANVLTF. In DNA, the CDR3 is TGTGCCATCCTTGGACAGGGGGCCAACGTCCTGACTTTC.

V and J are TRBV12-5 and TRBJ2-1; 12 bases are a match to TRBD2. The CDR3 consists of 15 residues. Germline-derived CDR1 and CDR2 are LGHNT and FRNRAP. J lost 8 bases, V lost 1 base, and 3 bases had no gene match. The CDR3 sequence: CASGLGLAGVHEQFF. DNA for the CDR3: TGTGCTAGTGGTTTGGGACTAGCGGGAGTTCATGAGCAGTTCTTC.

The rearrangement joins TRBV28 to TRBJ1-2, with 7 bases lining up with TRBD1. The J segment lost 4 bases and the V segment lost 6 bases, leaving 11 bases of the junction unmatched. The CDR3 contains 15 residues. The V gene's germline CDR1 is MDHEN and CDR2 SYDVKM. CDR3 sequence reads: CASSSPGQKTYGYTF. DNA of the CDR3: TGTGCCAGCAGCTCCCCGGGACAGAAAACCTATGGCTACACCTTC.

This chain's CDR3 is CASSEALQGLAGGSPYEQYF. CDR3 coding DNA: TGTGCCAGCAGTGAAGCGCTTCAAGGACTAGCGGGAGGGAGTCCCTACGAGCAGTACTTC. The chain has TRBV2 and TRBJ2-7; 15 positions agree with TRBD2. The CDR3 is 20 residues long. Germline-derived CDR1 and CDR2 are SNHLY and FYNNEI. V dropped 0 bases and J dropped 2; count of bases not matched to a gene: 11.

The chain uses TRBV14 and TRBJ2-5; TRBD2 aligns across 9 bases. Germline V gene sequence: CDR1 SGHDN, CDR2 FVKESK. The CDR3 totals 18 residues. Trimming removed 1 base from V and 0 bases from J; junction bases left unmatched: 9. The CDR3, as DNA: TGTGCCAGCAGCCAAGGAGCGGGGGGCCAGGGGTACCAAGAGACCCAGTACTTC. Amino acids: CASSQGAGGQGYQETQYF.

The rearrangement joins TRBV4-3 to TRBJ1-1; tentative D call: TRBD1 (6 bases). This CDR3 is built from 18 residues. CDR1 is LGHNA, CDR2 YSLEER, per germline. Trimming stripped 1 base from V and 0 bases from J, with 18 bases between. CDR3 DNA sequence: TGCGCCAGCAGCCAAGCGATTGGGTGGGGGACAATGAACACTGAAGCTTTCTTT. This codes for CASSQAIGWGTMNTEAFF.

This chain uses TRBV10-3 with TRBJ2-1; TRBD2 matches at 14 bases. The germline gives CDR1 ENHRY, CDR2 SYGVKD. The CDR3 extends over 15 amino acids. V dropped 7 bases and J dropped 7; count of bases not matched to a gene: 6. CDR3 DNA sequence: TGTGCCATCACGCCGACTAGCGGGAGGGATAATGAGCAGTTCTTC. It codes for CAITPTSGRDNEQFF.

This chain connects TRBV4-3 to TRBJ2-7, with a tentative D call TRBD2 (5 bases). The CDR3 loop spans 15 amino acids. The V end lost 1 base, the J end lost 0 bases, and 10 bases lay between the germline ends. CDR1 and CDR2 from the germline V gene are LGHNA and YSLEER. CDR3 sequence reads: CASSQVRGPSYEQYF. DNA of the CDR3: TGCGCCAGCAGCCAAGTCCGGGGTCCCTCCTACGAGCAGTACTTC.

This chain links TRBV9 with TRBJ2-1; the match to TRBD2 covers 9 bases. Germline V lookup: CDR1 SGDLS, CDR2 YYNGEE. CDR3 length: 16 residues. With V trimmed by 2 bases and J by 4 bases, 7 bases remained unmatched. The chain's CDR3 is CASSVLAGDPYNEQFF. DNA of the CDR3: TGTGCCAGCAGCGTTTTAGCGGGAGACCCTTACAATGAGCAGTTCTTC.

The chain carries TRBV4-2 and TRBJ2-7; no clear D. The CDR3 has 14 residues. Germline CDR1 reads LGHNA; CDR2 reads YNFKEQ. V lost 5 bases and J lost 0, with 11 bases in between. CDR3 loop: CASSSLGGSYEQYF. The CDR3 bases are TGTGCCAGCAGCTCCCTAGGTGGCTCCTACGAGCAGTACTTC.

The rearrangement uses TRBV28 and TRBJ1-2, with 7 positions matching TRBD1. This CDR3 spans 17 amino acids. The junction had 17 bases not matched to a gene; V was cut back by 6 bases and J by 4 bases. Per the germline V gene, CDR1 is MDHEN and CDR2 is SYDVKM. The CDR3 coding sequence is TGTGCCAGCAGCCTCCCACCCTGGGCAGGGGGGACCTATGGCTACACCTTC. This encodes CASSLPPWAGGTYGYTF.

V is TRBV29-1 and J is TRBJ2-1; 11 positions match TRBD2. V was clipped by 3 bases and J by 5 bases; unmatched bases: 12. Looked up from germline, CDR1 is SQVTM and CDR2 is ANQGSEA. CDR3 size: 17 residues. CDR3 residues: CSVDGGGLAGLDNEQFF. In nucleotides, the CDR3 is TGCAGCGTTGATGGGGGCGGACTAGCGGGCCTTGACAATGAGCAGTTCTTC.

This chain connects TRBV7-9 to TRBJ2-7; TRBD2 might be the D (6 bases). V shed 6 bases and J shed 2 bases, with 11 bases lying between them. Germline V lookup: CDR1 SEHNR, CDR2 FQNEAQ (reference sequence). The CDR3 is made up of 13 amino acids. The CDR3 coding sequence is TGTGCCAGCAGGCCGGGACTGGCCTACGAGCAGTACTTC. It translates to CASRPGLAYEQYF. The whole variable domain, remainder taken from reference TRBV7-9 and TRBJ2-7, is DTGVSQNPRHKITKRGQNVTFRCDPISEHNRLYWYRQTLGQGPEFLTYFQNEAQLEKSRLLSDRFSAERPKGSFSTLEIQRTEQGDSAMYLCASRPGLAYEQYFGPGTRLTVT.

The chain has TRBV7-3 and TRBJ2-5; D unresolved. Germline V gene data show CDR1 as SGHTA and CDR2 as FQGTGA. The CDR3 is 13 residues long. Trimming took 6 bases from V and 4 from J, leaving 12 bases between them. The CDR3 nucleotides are TGTGCCAGCAGGTCCGCAGGATCAGAGACCCAGTACTTC. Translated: CASRSAGSETQYF.

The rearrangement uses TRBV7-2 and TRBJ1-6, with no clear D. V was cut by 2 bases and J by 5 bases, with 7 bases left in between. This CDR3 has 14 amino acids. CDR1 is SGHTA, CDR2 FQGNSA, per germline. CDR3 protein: CASSLLQNNSPLHF. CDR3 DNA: TGTGCCAGCAGCTTATTACAGAATAATTCACCCCTCCACTTT.